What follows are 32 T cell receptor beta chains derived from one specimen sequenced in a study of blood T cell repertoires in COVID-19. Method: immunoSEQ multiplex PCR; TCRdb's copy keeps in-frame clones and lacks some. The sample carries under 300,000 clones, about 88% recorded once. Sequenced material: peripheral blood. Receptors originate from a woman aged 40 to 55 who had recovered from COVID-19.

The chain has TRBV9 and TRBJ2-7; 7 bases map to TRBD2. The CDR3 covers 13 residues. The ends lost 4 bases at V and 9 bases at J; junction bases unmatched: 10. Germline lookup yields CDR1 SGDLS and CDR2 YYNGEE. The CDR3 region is CASSPRGEGGQYF. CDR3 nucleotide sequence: TGTGCCAGCAGCCCTCGGGGGGAGGGTGGGCAGTACTTC.

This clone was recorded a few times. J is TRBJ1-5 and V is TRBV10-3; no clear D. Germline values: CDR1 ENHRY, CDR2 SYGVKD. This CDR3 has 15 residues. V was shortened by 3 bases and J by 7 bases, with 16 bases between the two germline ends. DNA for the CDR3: TGTGCCATCAGTGACTGGGAGGTCGCCGTCCAGCCCCAGCATTTT. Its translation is CAISDWEVAVQPQHF.

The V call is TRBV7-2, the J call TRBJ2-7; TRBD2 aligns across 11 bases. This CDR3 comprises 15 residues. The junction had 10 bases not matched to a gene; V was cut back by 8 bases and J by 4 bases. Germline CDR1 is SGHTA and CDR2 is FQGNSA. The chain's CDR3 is CASGRPGTSGYEQYF. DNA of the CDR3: TGTGCCAGCGGCCGCCCTGGGACTAGCGGATACGAGCAGTACTTC.

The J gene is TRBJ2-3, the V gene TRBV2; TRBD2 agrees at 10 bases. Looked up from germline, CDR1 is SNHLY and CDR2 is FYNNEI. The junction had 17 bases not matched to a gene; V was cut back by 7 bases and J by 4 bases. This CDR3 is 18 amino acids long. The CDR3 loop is CASTGSYGSGRDADTQYF. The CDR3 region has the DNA TGTGCCAGCACGGGATCCTATGGCAGCGGGAGGGACGCAGATACGCAGTATTTT.

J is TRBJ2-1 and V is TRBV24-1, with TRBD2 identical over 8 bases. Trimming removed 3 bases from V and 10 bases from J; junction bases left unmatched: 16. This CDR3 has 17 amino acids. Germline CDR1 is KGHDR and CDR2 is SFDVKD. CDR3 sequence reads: CATSDALRLAKRTEQFF. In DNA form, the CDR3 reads TGTGCCACCAGTGATGCTTTGAGACTAGCGAAGCGGACCGAGCAGTTCTTC.

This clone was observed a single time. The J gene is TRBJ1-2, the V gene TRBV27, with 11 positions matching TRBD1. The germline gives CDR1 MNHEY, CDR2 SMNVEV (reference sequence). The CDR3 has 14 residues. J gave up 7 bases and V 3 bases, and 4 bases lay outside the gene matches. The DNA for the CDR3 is TGTGCCAGCAGTTTCCCCGGGACAGGGGGTGGCTACACCTTC. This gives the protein CASSFPGTGGGYTF.

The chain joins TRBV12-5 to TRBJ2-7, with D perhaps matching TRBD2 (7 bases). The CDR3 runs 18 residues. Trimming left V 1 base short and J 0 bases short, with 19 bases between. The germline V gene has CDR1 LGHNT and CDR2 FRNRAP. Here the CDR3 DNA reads TGTGCTAGTGGTTTGGAGGGGGGTGCGGGAGTGGTCTCCTACGAGCAGTACGTC. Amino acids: CASGLEGGAGVVSYEQYV.

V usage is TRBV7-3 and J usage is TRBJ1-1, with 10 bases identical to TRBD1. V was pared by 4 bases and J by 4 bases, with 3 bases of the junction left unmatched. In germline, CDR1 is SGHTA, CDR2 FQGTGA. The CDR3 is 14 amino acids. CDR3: CASSSGTGATEAFF. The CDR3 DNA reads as TGTGCCAGCAGCTCCGGGACAGGGGCCACTGAAGCTTTCTTT.

CDR3 residues: CASSPDRGYTEAFF. In nucleotides, the CDR3 is TGTGCCAGCAGCCCCGACAGGGGCTACACTGAAGCTTTCTTT. This chain uses TRBV7-9 with TRBJ1-1, with TRBD1 matching over 8 bases. V lost 5 bases and J lost 3; bases outside the gene matches: 5. CDR1 and CDR2 from the germline V gene are SEHNR and FQNEAQ (reference sequence). The CDR3 contains 14 residues.

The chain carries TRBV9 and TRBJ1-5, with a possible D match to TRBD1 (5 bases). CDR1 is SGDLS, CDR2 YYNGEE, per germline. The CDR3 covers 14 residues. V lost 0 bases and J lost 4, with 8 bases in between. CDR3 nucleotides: TGTGCCAGCAGCGTAGGACAGCCTAATCAGCCCCAGCATTTT. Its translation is CASSVGQPNQPQHF. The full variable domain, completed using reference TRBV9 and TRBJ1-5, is DSGVTQTPKHLITATGQRVTLRCSPRSGDLSVYWYQQSLDQGLQFLIQYYNGEERAKGNILERFSAQQFPDLHSELNLSSLELGDSALYFCASSVGQPNQPQHFGDGTRLSIL.

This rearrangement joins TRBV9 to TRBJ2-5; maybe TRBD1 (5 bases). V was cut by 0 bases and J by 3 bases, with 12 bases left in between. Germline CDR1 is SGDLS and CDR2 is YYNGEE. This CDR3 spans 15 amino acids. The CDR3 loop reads CASSVAAGLKETQYF. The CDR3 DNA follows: TGTGCCAGCAGCGTAGCCGCAGGGCTAAAAGAGACCCAGTACTTC.

CDR3 DNA sequence: TGTGCCAGCAGCCGGGGGGGGGAGCAGTTCTTC. Translating gives CASSRGGEQFF. The V gene is TRBV27, the J gene TRBJ2-1; 8 bases are shared with TRBD2. V gave up 6 bases and J gave up 10 bases; unmatched junction bases: 2. This CDR3 contains 11 residues. Germline V lookup: CDR1 MNHEY, CDR2 SMNVEV (reference sequence).

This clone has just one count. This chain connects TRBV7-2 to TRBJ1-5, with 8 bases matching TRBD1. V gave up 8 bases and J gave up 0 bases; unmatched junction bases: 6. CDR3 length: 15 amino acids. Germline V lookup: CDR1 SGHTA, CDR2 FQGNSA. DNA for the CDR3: TGTGCCAGCCGAGCCGGGACAGGTAGCAATCAGCCCCAGCATTTT. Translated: CASRAGTGSNQPQHF.

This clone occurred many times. CDR3 loop: CASSQDNIAANTEAFF. CDR3 nucleotide sequence: TGCGCCAGCAGCCAAGACAACATCGCGGCGAACACTGAAGCTTTCTTT. This chain joins TRBV4-3 and TRBJ1-1; D remains unclear. Germline loops: CDR1 LGHNA, CDR2 YSLEER. Trimming left V 0 bases short and J 1 base short, with 12 bases between. CDR3 size: 16 residues.

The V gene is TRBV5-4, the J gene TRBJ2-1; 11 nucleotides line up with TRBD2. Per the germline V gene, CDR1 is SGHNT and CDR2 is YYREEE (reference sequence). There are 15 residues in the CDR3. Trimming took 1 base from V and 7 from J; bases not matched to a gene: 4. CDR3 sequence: CASSLLAGGWNEQFF. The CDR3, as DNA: TGTGCCAGCAGCTTGCTAGCGGGAGGTTGGAATGAGCAGTTCTTC.

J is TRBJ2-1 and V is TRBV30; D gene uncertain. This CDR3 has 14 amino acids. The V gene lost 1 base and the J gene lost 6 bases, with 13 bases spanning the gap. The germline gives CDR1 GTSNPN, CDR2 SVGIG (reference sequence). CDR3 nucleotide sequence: TGTGCCTGGAGTGACGGTTTGGGCCCCAATGAGCAGTTCTTC. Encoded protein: CAWSDGLGPNEQFF.

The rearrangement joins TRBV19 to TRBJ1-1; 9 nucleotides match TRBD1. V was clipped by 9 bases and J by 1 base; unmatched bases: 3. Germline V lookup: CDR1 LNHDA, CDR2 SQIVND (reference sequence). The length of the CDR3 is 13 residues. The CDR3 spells CASQQGANTEAFF. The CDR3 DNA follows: TGTGCCAGCCAACAGGGGGCGAACACTGAAGCTTTCTTT.

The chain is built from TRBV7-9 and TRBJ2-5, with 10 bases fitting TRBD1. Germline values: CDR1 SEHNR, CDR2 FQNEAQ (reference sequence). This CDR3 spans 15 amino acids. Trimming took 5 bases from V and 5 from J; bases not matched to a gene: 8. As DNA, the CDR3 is TGTGCCAGCAGCCCAGGGACAGGGGCCGGGGAGACCCAGTACTTC. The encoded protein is CASSPGTGAGETQYF. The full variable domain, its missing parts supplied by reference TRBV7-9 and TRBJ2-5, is DTGVSQNPRHKITKRGQNVTFRCDPISEHNRLYWYRQTLGQGPEFLTYFQNEAQLEKSRLLSDRFSAERPKGSFSTLEIQRTEQGDSAMYLCASSPGTGAGETQYFGPGTRLLVL.

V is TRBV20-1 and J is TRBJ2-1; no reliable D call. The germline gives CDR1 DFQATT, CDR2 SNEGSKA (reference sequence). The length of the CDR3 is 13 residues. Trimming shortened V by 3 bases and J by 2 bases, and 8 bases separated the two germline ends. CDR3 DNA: TGCAGTGCTAGTGCCGCGGCCTACAATGAGCAGTTCTTC. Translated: CSASAAAYNEQFF.

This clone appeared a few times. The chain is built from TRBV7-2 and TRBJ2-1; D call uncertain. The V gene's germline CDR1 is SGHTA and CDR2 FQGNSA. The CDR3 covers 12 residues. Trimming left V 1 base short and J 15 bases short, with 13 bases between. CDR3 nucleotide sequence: TGTGCCAGCAGCTTAGTTCCCCCCGGTTTGTTCTTC. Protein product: CASSLVPPGLFF.

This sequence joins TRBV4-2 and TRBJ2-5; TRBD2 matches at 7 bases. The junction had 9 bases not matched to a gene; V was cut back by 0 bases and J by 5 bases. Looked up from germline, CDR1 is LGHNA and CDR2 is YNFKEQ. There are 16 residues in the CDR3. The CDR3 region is CASSQDSSPGGETQYF. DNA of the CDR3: TGTGCCAGCAGCCAAGATTCTTCCCCCGGGGGGGAGACCCAGTACTTC.

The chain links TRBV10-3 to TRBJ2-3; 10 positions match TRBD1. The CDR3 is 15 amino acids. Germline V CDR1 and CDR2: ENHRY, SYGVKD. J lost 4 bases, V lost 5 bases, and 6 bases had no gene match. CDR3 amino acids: CAISPRDRGSDTQYF. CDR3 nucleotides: TGTGCCATCAGTCCCCGGGACAGGGGATCAGATACGCAGTATTTT.

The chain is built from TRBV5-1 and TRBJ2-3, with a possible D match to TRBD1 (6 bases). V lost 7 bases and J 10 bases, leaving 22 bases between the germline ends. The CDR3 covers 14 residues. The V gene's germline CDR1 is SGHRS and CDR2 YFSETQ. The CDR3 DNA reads TGCGCCAGCCGCCGGACAGACCAGGCGCCGGCGCAGTATTTT. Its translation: CASRRTDQAPAQYF.

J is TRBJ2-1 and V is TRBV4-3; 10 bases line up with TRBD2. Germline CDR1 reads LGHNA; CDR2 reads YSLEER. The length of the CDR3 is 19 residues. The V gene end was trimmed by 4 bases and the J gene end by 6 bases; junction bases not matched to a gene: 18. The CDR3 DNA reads TGCGCCAGCAGCCCACCCCTAGCGGGAGAGGGGGGGGGTACCAATGAGCAGTTCTTC. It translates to CASSPPLAGEGGGTNEQFF.

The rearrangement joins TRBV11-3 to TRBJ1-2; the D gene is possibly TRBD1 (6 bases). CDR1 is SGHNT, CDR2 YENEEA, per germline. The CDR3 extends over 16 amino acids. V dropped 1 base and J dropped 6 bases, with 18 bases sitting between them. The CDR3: CASSLAGYRVEDGYTF. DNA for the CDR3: TGTGCCAGCAGCTTAGCCGGTTACAGGGTGGAGGATGGCTACACCTTC. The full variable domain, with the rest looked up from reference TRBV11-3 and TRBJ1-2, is EAGVVQSPRYKIIEKKQPVAFWCNPISGHNTLYWYLQNLGQGPELLIRYENEEAVDDSQLPKDRFSAERLKGVDSTLKIQPAELGDSAVYLCASSLAGYRVEDGYTFGSGTRLTVV.

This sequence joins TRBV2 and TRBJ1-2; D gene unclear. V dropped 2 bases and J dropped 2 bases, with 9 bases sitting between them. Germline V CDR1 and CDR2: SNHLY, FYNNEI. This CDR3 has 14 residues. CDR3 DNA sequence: TGTGCCAGCAGTGAACTTCCAGTGAACTATGGCTACACCTTC. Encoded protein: CASSELPVNYGYTF.

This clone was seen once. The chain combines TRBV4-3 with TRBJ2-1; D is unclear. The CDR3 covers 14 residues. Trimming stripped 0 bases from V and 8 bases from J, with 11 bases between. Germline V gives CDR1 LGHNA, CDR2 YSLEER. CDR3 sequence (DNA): TGCGCCAGCAGCCAAGAATTAGTTTTACATGAGCAGTTCTTC. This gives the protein CASSQELVLHEQFF.

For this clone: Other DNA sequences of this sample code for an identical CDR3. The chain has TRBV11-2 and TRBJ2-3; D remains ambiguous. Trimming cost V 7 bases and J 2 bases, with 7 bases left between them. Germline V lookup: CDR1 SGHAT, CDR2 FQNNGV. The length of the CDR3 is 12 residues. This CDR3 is CASTPSTDTQYF. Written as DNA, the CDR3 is TGTGCCAGCACCCCCTCCACAGATACGCAGTATTTT.

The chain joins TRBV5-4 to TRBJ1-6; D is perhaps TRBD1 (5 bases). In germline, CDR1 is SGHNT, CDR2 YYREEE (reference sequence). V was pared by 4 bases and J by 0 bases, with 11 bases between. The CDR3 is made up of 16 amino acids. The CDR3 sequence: CASSPGRGSYNSPLHF. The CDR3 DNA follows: TGTGCCAGCAGCCCGGGGAGGGGCTCCTATAATTCACCCCTCCACTTT.

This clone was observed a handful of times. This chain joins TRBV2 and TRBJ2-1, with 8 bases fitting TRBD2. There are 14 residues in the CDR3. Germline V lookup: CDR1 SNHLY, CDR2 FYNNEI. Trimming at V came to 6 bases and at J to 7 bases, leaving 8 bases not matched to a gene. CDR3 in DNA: TGTGCCAGCAGACCCGGGACTAGAGTAAATGAGCAGTTCTTC. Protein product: CASRPGTRVNEQFF.

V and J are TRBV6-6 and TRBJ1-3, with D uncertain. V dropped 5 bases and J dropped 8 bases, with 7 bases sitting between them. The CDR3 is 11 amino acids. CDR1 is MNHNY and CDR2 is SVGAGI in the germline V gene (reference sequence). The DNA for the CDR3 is TGTGCCAGCAGTCCCACGGACACCATATATTTT. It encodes CASSPTDTIYF.

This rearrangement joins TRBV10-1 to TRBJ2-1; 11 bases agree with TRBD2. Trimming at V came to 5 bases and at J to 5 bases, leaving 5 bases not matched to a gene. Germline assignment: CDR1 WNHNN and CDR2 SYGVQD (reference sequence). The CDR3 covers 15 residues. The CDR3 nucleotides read TGCGCCAGCAGTCCTAGCGGGAGGTTCGACAATGAGCAGTTCTTC. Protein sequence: CASSPSGRFDNEQFF.